This T cell receptor beta chain was sequenced for a study of blood T cells in healthy people across ages. The CDR3 totals 15 residues. This clonotype was picked up a small number of times. Per sample, a minimum of 6.5 million PBMCs were isolated. The authors ran a second PCR of about 7 to 12 cycles using a sample-barcoded 5' primer and a J-beta primer mix. Unique molecular identifiers of 12 random nucleotides labeled each cDNA. TCRdb recomputed calls from the 5' RACE reads with MiXCR, one row per CDR3 protein. Of roughly 790,000 distinct CDR3 sequences listed, roughly two fifths are singletons. The sequenced material came from blood. The rearrangement joins TRBV21-1 to TRBJ2-1; TRBD2 reflects the table's D call only, with no check against the DNA. TRBV21-1 is flagged as a pseudogene. This sequence originates from a woman aged 60-75 years in good health. DNA for the CDR3: TGTGCCAGCAGCAAACAGGACTACCTTGGTCATGAGCAGTTCTTC. Residues: CASSKQDYLGHEQFF.